Listed below are T cell receptor beta chains from one sample, sequenced in a study of blood T cell repertoires in COVID-19. The assay was immunoSEQ multiplex PCR, and TCRdb's table has in-frame clones only and misses some. Of 100,000 to 150,000 clones in the sample, 87% are singletons; the top ten hold 7.7%. Sequences were obtained from peripheral blood. These receptor sequences come from a human donor in a cohort sampled during active COVID-19. CDR3s include the opening cysteine and the closing phenylalanine or tryptophan. The D gene is left open where the match is weak. The size of a clone is reported for some rows only, either as once, few or many, or as a class for expanded clones.

few,NA,TRBJ2-1,TRBV10-1,NA,CASSSGLAGINEQFF
once,TRBD2,TRBJ2-7,TRBV11-2,TGTGCCAGCAGCTTAGGGGCGGGAGAGGCATTCGAGCAGTACTTC,CASSLGAGEAFEQYF
NA,NA,TRBJ2-5,TRBV5-1,TGCGCCAGCAGCTTGGTCGTAGGAAGGAGCGAGACCCAGTACTTC,CASSLVVGRSETQYF
NA,NA,TRBJ2-5,TRBV3-1/TRBV3-2,TGTGCCAGCAGTCCTAACCCCGCGGGCGTTAAAGAGACCCAGTACTTC,CASSPNPAGVKETQYF
NA,NA,TRBJ2-3,TRBV2,TGTGCCAGCAGTGCTCAGAAGAGCACAGATACGCAGTATTTT,CASSAQKSTDTQYF
NA,NA,TRBJ2-3,TRBV21-1,TGTGCCAGCATTCCAGCAAAGAGGTCGCGGGGGGGCACAGATACGCAGTATTTT,CASIPAKRSRGGTDTQYF
NA,NA,TRBJ2-3,TRBV5-1,TGCGCCAGCAGCCTATCGGTCACAGATACGCAGTATTTT,CASSLSVTDTQYF
NA,NA,TRBJ2-5,TRBV7-2,TGTGCCAGCAGCTTAACCCTAGGAGAGACCCAGTACTTC,CASSLTLGETQYF
NA,TRBD1,TRBJ2-7,TRBV5-1,TGCGCCAGCAGCCCCTGGGACAGATCCTACGAGCAGTACTTC,CASSPWDRSYEQYF
NA,NA,TRBJ1-2,TRBV28,TGTGCCAGCAATGCCGGGGGGATCTATGGCTACACCTTC,CASNAGGIYGYTF
NA,NA,TRBJ1-6,TRBV19,TGTGCCAGTAGCCCCTCCGGCGGTTCACCCCTCCACTTT,CASSPSGGSPLHF
NA,NA,TRBJ1-5,TRBV5-4,TGTGCCAGCAGCTTGGACGGGGTCACCCAGCCCCAGCATTTT,CASSLDGVTQPQHF
NA,NA,TRBJ1-1,TRBV5-6,TGTGCCAGCAGGTCCGGGATGAACACTGAAGCTTTCTTT,CASRSGMNTEAFF
NA,TRBD2,TRBJ2-2,TRBV5-1,TGCGCCAGCAGCTTGGTGGATCTAGCGGGAGGGCAACTGTCGTCTGGGGAGCTGTTTTTT,CASSLVDLAGGQLSSGELFF
NA,NA,TRBJ1-5,TRBV7-2,TGTGCCAGCAGCTTATATAGGGGGGGTGATCAGCCCCAGCATTTT,CASSLYRGGDQPQHF
NA,TRBD2,TRBJ2-2,TRBV6-1,TGTGCCAGCAGTGTAGCGGGAGGGGGGCCCGGGGAGCTGTTTTTT,CASSVAGGGPGELFF
few,TRBD2,TRBJ2-1,TRBV6-5,TGTGCCAGCAAACTCGGACTAGCGTCCTACAATGAGCAGTTCTTC,CASKLGLASYNEQFF
NA,TRBD2,TRBJ2-2,TRBV10-1,TGCGCCAGCAGTGAGTCGCGACTAGCGCCTAACACCGGGGAGCTGTTTTTT,CASSESRLAPNTGELFF
NA,NA,TRBJ2-5,TRBV6-5,TGTGCCAGCAGTTACGGGGCGTTGTACCAGTCGTACTTC,CASSYGALYQSYF
NA,NA,TRBJ1-2,TRBV3-1/TRBV3-2,TGTGCCAGCAGCCAGGGCAGGAACTATGGCTACACCTTC,CASSQGRNYGYTF
NA,NA,TRBJ2-3,TRBV10-2,TGCGCCAGCACCCCCCAAGGGGGAACTGGCACAGATACGCAGTATTTT,CASTPQGGTGTDTQYF
NA,NA,TRBJ1-5,TRBV6-5,TGTGCCAGCTCGAGGAAGGGGGAGAGTCAGCCCCAGCATTTT,CASSRKGESQPQHF
NA,NA,TRBJ1-6,TRBV19,TGTGCCAGTAGTAGCCCGGAGGGGTTTGATTCACCCCTCCACTTT,CASSSPEGFDSPLHF
NA,NA,TRBJ1-1,TRBV5-1,TGCGCCAGCAGCTTTTTTCGGGAAGTGGGCGCTGAAGCTTTCTTT,CASSFFREVGAEAFF
once,TRBD1,TRBJ1-5,TRBV29-1,TGCAGCGTGGGACAGGGGGCTGGTCAGCCCCAGCATTTT,CSVGQGAGQPQHF
NA,NA,TRBJ2-7,TRBV6-5,TGTGCCAGCAGTTACACAAGGGGAACCTACGAGCAGTACTTC,CASSYTRGTYEQYF
NA,TRBD1,TRBJ2-7,TRBV7-9,TGTGCCAGCAGGTCGGACAGGGCCGGATACGAGCAGTACTTC,CASRSDRAGYEQYF
NA,NA,TRBJ2-7,TRBV7-9,TGTGCCAGCAGCTTAATCCTATCCGAGCAGTACTTC,CASSLILSEQYF
NA,TRBD1,TRBJ1-1,TRBV10-3,TGTGCCATCAGTGACCCCGGGACAGTGAACACTGAAGCTTTCTTT,CAISDPGTVNTEAFF
NA,NA,TRBJ1-5,TRBV10-1,TGCGCCAGCAGTGAGTCGGGCAGGGCGCAGCCCCAGCATTTT,CASSESGRAQPQHF
NA,NA,TRBJ1-1,TRBV29-1,TGCAGCGCCACAACGACTGCGGGGAACACTGAAGCTTTCTTT,CSATTTAGNTEAFF
NA,NA,TRBJ1-4,TRBV5-4,TGTGCCAGCAGCTTGGATCCTGCAACTAATGAAAAACTGTTTTTT,CASSLDPATNEKLFF
few,NA,TRBJ1-5,TRBV5-4,TGTGCCAGCAGCTTGGGCGGGGGCAATCAGCCCCAGCATTTT,CASSLGGGNQPQHF
NA,NA,TRBJ1-1,TRBV20-1,TGCAGTGCTCGACAGGTTACTGAAGCTTTCTTT,CSARQVTEAFF
NA,TRBD2,TRBJ2-2,TRBV7-3,TGTGCCAGCAGCCCTTCTAGCGGAGTTACCGCCGGGGAGCTGTTTTTT,CASSPSSGVTAGELFF
NA,TRBD2,TRBJ2-1,TRBV15,TGTGCCACCAGCCCAGGTACTAGCGGAGGGTACAATGAGCAGTTCTTC,CATSPGTSGGYNEQFF
NA,NA,TRBJ2-1,TRBV3-1/TRBV3-2,TGTGCCAGCAGTCATGGGAGCGGGAGAGGGGGCCGGGATGAGCAGTTCTTC,CASSHGSGRGGRDEQFF
NA,NA,TRBJ1-5,TRBV30,TGTGCCTGGAGTGGGCAGGTTGGCAATCAGCCCCAGCATTTT,CAWSGQVGNQPQHF
NA,NA,TRBJ1-1,TRBV11-2,TGTGCCAGCAGCCGAGGGGGGAACACTGAAGCTTTCTTT,CASSRGGNTEAFF
once,TRBD2,TRBJ2-1,TRBV11-3,TGTGCCAGCAGCCGCGGGGGGAAGAGGTACAATGAGCAGTTCTTC,CASSRGGKRYNEQFF
NA,NA,TRBJ2-6,TRBV12-5,TGTGCTAGTGGATACACCAGGAGGGCCAACGTCCTGACTTTC,CASGYTRRANVLTF
NA,NA,TRBJ2-1,TRBV28,TGTGCCAGCAGTTTACGCGACAGGATTTCATTCTTC,CASSLRDRISFF
NA,NA,TRBJ1-5,TRBV5-5,TGTGCCAGCAGCTTATTTCAGGGCTCCGGCAATCAGCCCCAGCATTTT,CASSLFQGSGNQPQHF
NA,NA,TRBJ2-1,TRBV6-1,TGTGCCAGCAGTGAAGAAGGGGCGCGGTACAATGAGCAGTTCTTC,CASSEEGARYNEQFF
NA,NA,TRBJ1-4,TRBV19,TGTGCCAGTAGTAGAACAGCTACAACTAATGAAAAACTGTTTTTT,CASSRTATTNEKLFF
NA,NA,TRBJ1-2,TRBV7-3,TGTGCCAGCAGCCTCGACGGGAACTATGGCTACACCTTC,CASSLDGNYGYTF
NA,TRBD1,TRBJ1-1,TRBV7-9,TGTGCCAGCAGCTTAGCCTCCGGGACAGGGAAAGTGTACGCTTTCTTT,CASSLASGTGKVYAFF
NA,TRBD1,TRBJ1-2,TRBV9,TGTGCCAGCAGCGTGACAGGGGGTTACTATGGCTACACCTTC,CASSVTGGYYGYTF
NA,TRBD1,TRBJ1-2,TRBV5-6,TGTGCCTCCGGACAGGCGAGCTATGGCTACACCTTC,CASGQASYGYTF
NA,NA,TRBJ1-6,TRBV2,TGTGCCAGCAGGAGTAGCTCCTATAATTCACCCCTCCACTTT,CASRSSSYNSPLHF
NA,NA,TRBJ1-3,TRBV19,TGTGCCAGTAGTATGGCCCTCAGAAACACCATATATTTT,CASSMALRNTIYF
NA,TRBD1,TRBJ1-6,TRBV6-5,TGTGCCACCATAGGCGACAGGGGGCATTCACCCCTCCACTTT,CATIGDRGHSPLHF
once,NA,TRBJ2-1,TRBV28,TGTGCCACCCGCTTGCCGGTCAATGAGCAGTTCTTC,CATRLPVNEQFF
NA,NA,TRBJ2-3,TRBV9,TGTGCCAGCAGCGTTAGGGGGGGTCTAGCGGGCACAGATACGCAGTATTTT,CASSVRGGLAGTDTQYF
NA,TRBD1,TRBJ1-2,TRBV5-8,TGTGCCAGCAGATACTACACGCGACAGGGTTCGAACTATGGCTACACCTTC,CASRYYTRQGSNYGYTF